The present entry profiles one T cell receptor beta chain with its context. This clone was observed at least ten times. The specificity of this receptor is unknown. The CDR3 end lies 3 residues beyond the end of the read and is filled in from the germline J gene. The germline V and J ends show losses of 3 bases and 6 bases respectively, and no gene match explains 14 bases of the junction. Including the terminal cysteine and phenylalanine, the CDR3 comprises 18 residues. Shown are 45 bases from within the CDR3, in frame from base 1. CDR1 and CDR2 (SNHLY, FYNNEI) derive from the germline V gene. This specimen belongs to a study of T cell clonality in common variable immunodeficiency (dated by TCRdb to about 2015). Paper-wide results and their limitations: CVID TCRbeta sequences were reported to have fewer deletions and N-nucleotide insertions and to lack highly modified clones with 13 or more V deletions. Patient heterogeneity within the CVID cohort put limits on correlating repertoire features with clinical complications. According to the authors, finding the cause of the higher clonality in CVID would require sequencing the repertoires of T cell subpopulations. Although equal DNA input was used, an average of roughly 80,000 unique sequences per sample was obtained for controls, compared with some 30,000 for CVID samples. Healthy controls shared more TCRbeta clones with each other than CVID subjects shared among themselves (p < 0.0001). TCRbeta clonality was higher in CVID subjects than in healthy controls (t-test p = 0.018), and the increase was most characteristic of about a third of subjects.

CVID samples and control samples contributed equivalent amounts of genomic DNA as sequencing input. For every sample, a 60 bp segment covering the rearranged TCRbeta CDR3 region was amplified and then sequenced. The immunoSEQ assay, a bias-corrected multiplex PCR with high-throughput sequencing, was employed for TCRbeta amplification. On the authors' methods: Every unique nucleotide sequence counted as a clone and was annotated with V, D and J genes, copy number and frequency. Sequences were labeled productive if in frame, and non-productive if out of frame or containing stop codons. As previously described, clonality was calculated on the basis of Shannon's entropy. The predicted amino acid sequences of productive clones were used to derive the mean CDR3 Kyte-Doolittle hydropathy. Using the R hclust function, scaled V gene usage was clustered hierarchically with Manhattan distance and complete linkage. Clone sharing by CDR3 amino acid sequence was assessed by resampling 12 repertoires per group over 100 rounds. Repertoires were searched for more than 55 published EBV-specific and 245 published CMV-specific TCRbeta sequences. Analysis left out a couple of CVID samples that produced under 10,000 sequences, so 35 to 50 CVID repertoires remained. This immuneACCESS table, as held by TCRdb, lists in-frame sequences with V and J called but not all clones. Of the missing ones, under half trace to an unresolved V gene in checked studies; the others have no known cause. V and J calls plus clone size are reproduced from that table; the DNA served to infer D and trimming. Here the sample lists under 50,000 clones, none seen once only. 0.68% of the sample goes to the ten largest clones.

Predominantly Caucasian heritage was noted among both the CVID patients and the healthy controls. Heparinized peripheral whole blood samples of about 5 to 8 ml were obtained from each donor. Genomic DNA from adults with common variable immune deficiency (CVID) and from healthy adult controls was used for sequencing of TCRbeta CDR3 repertoires. There were some 22 healthy adult volunteers in the control group (approximately 12 female and 10 male), ranging in age from 23 to 66 years, with a mean age of 34. To isolate peripheral blood mononuclear cells, diluted blood was subjected to density centrifugation over Hypaque 1077 or Ficoll-Paque. Unsorted mononuclear cells served as the source of genomic DNA, which was extracted either by Qiagen column purification or by a centrifugation-based method.

Sequenced sample: peripheral blood mononuclear cells. This receptor was taken from a person between 18 and 75 years old in good health. The chain uses TRBV2 and TRBJ2-2; 9 bases in the junction line up with TRBD2. CDR3 DNA, as far as it was read: TGTGCCAGCAGTGAGCCCCTCTGGGGGACTAGCCCCTCCGGGGAG. It is translated as CASSEPLWGTSPSGE. In full, the CDR3 reads CASSEPLWGTSPSGELFF.